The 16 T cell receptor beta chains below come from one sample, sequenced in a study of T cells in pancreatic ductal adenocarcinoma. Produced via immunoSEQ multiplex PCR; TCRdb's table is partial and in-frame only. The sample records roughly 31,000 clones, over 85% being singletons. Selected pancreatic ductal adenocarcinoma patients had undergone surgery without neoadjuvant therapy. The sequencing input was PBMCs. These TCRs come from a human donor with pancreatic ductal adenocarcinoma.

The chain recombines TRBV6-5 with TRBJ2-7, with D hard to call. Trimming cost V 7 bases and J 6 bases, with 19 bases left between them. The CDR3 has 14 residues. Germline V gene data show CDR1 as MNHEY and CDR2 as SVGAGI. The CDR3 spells CASTSVKNRGEQYF. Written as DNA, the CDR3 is TGTGCCAGCACCTCGGTCAAAAATCGTGGCGAGCAGTACTTC.

CDR3 DNA: TGTGCCAGCAGTCTACAATCACTAGTTGGGGAGACCCAGTACTTC. Encoded protein: CASSLQSLVGETQYF. The J gene is TRBJ2-5, the V gene TRBV6-6; perhaps TRBD2 as D (5 bases). The germline gives CDR1 MNHNY, CDR2 SVGAGI (reference sequence). Trimming stripped 5 bases from V and 5 bases from J, with 18 bases between. CDR3 length: 15 amino acids.

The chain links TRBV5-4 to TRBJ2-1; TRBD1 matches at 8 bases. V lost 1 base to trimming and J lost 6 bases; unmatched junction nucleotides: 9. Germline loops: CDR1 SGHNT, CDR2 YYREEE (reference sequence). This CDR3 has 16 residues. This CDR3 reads CASSLMQGAPANEQFF. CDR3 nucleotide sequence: TGTGCCAGCAGCTTGATGCAGGGGGCACCTGCCAATGAGCAGTTCTTC.

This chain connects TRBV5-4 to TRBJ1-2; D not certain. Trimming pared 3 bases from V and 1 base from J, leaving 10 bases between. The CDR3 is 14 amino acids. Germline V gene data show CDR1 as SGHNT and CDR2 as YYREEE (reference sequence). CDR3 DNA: TGTGCCAGCAGCTGGGGATCTAATAACTATGGCTACACCTTC. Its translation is CASSWGSNNYGYTF.

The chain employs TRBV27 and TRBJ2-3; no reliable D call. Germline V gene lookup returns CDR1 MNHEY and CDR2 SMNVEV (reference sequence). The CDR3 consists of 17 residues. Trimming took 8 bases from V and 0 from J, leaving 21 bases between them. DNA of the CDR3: TGTGCCAGCCGCGCTTATGGGTCTCCCTCTAGCACAGATACGCAGTATTTT. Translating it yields CASRAYGSPSSTDTQYF.

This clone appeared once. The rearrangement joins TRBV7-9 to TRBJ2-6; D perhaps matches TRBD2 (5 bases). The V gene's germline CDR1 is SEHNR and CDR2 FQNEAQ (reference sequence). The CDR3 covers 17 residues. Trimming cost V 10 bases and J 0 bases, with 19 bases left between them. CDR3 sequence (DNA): TGTGCCATACGACGGGATTTTAGGGCCTCTGGGGCCAACGTCCTGACTTTC. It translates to CAIRRDFRASGANVLTF. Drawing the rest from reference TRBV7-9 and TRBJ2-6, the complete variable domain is DTGVSQNPRHKITKRGQNVTFRCDPISEHNRLYWYRQTLGQGPEFLTYFQNEAQLEKSRLLSDRFSAERPKGSFSTLEIQRTEQGDSAMYLCAIRRDFRASGANVLTFGAGSRLTVL.

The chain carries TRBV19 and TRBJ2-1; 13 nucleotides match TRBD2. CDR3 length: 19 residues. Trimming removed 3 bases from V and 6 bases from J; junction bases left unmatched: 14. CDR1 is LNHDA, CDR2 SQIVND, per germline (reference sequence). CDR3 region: CASSMALTGLAGVGNEQFF. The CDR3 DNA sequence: TGTGCCAGTAGTATGGCATTAACCGGACTAGCGGGAGTGGGCAATGAGCAGTTCTTC.

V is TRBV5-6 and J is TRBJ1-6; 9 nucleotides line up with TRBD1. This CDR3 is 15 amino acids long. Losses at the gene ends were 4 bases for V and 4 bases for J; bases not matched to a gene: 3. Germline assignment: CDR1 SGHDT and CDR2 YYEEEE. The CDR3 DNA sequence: TGTGCCAGCAGCCCCGGGACAGGGTATAATTCACCCCTCCACTTT. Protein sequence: CASSPGTGYNSPLHF.

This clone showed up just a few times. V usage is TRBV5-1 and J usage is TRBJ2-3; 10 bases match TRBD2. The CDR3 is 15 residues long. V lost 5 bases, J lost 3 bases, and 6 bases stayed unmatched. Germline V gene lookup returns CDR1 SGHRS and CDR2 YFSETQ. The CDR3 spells CASRLGLAATDTQYF. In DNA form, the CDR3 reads TGCGCCAGCAGGCTAGGACTAGCGGCTACAGATACGCAGTATTTT. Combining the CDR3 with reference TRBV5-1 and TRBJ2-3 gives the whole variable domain KAGVTQTPRYLIKTRGQQVTLSCSPISGHRSVSWYQQTPGQGLQFLFEYFSETQRNKGNFPGRFSGRQFSNSRSEMNVSTLELGDSALYLCASRLGLAATDTQYFGPGTRLTVL.

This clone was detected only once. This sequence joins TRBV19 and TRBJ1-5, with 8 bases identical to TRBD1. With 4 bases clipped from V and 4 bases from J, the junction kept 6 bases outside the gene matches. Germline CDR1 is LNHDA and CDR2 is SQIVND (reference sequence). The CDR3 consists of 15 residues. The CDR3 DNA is TGTGCCAGTAGTACCGACAGGGGCCCAAATCAGCCCCAGCATTTT. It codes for CASSTDRGPNQPQHF.

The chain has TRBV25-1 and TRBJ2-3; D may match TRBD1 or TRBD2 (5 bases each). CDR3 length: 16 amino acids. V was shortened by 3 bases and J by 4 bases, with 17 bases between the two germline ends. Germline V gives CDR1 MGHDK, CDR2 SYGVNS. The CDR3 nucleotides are TGTGCCAGCAGTGACTCCCGAACGGGGCGCGCAGATACGCAGTATTTT. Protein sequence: CASSDSRTGRADTQYF. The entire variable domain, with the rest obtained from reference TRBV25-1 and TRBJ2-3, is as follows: EADIYQTPRYLVIGTGKKITLECSQTMGHDKMYWYQQDPGMELHLIHYSYGVNSTEKGDLSSESTVSRIRTEHFPLTLESARPSHTSQYLCASSDSRTGRADTQYFGPGTRLTVL.

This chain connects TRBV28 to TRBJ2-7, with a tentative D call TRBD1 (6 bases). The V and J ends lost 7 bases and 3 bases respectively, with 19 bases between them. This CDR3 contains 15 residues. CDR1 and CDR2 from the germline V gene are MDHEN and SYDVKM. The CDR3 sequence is CASTTPPGQDYEQYF. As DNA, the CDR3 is TGTGCCAGCACCACACCCCCGGGACAAGACTACGAGCAGTACTTC. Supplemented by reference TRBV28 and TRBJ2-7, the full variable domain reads DVKVTQSSRYLVKRTGEKVFLECVQDMDHENMFWYRQDPGLGLRLIYFSYDVKMKEKGDIPEGYSVSREKKERFSLILESASTNQTSMYLCASTTPPGQDYEQYFGPGTRLTVT.

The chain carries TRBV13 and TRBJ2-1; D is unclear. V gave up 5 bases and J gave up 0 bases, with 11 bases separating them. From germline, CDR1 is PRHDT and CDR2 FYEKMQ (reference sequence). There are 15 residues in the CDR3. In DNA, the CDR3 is TGTGCCAGCAGCATTATAGTTAGCTCCTACAATGAGCAGTTCTTC. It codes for CASSIIVSSYNEQFF.

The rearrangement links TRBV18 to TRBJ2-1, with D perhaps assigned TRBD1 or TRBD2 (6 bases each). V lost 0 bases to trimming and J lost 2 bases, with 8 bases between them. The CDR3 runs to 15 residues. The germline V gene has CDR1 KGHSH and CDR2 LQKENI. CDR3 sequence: CASSPPGGPYNEQFF. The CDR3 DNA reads TGTGCCAGCTCACCACCGGGGGGCCCCTACAATGAGCAGTTCTTC.

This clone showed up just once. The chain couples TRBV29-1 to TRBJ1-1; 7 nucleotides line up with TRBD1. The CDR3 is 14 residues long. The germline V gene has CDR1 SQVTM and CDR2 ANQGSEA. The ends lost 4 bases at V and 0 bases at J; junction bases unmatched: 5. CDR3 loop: CSVVSGGMNTEAFF. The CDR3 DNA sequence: TGCAGCGTTGTTTCAGGGGGGATGAACACTGAAGCTTTCTTT.

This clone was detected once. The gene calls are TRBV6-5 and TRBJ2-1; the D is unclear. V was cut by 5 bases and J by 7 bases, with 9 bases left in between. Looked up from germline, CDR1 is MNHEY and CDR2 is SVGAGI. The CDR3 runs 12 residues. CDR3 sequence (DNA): TGTGCCAGCAGTGGAAGAAGGAATGAGCAGTTCTTC. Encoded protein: CASSGRRNEQFF.